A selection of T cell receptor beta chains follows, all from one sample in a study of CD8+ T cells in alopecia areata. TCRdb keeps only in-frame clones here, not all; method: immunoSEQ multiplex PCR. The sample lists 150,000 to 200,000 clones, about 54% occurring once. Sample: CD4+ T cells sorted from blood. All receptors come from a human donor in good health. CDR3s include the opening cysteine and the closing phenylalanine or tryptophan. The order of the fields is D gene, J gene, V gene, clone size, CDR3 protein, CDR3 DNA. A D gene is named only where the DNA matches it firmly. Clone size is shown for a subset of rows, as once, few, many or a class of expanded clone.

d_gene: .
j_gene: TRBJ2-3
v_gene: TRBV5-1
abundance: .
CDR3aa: CASSPDQATDTQYF
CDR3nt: TGCGCCAGCAGCCCAGATCAGGCCACAGATACGCAGTATTTT

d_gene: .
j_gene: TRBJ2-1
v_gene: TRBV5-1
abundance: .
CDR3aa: CASSLGGLGRIGNEQFF
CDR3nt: TGCGCCAGCAGCTTGGGTGGCCTCGGACGTATAGGCAATGAGCAGTTCTTC

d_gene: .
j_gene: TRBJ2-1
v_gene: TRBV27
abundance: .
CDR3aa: CASSSEIALGEQFF
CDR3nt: TGTGCCAGCAGTTCGGAGATAGCTCTAGGAGAGCAGTTCTTC

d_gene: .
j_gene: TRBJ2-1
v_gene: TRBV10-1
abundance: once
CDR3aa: CASSDLKGAYNEQFF
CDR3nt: TGCGCCAGCAGTGATTTGAAAGGAGCGTACAATGAGCAGTTCTTC

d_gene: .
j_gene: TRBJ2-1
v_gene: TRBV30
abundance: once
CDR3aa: CAGGRRGEQFF
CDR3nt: TGTGCTGGGGGCCGGAGGGGAGAGCAGTTCTTC

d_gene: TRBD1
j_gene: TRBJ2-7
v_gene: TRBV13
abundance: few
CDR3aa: CASSRQGDSYEQYF
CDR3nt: TGTGCCAGCAGCAGACAGGGGGACTCCTACGAGCAGTACTTC

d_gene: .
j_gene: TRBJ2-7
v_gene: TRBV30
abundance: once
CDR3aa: CAWTGTTYEQYF
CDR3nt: TGTGCCTGGACGGGAACGACCTACGAGCAGTACTTC

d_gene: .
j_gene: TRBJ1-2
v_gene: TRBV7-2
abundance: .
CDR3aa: CASSLMGDYGYTF
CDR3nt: TGTGCCAGCAGCTTAATGGGAGACTATGGCTACACCTTC

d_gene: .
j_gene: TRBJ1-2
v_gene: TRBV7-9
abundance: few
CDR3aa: CASSGLLNYGYTF
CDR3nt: TGTGCCAGCAGCGGACTGCTTAACTATGGCTACACCTTC

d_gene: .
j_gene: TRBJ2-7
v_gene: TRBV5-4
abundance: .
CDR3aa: CASSSQGGSYEQYF
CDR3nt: TGTGCCAGCAGCTCACAGGGGGGGTCCTACGAGCAGTACTTC

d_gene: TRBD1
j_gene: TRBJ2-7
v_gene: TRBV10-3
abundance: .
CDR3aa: CAIGQGDHEQYF
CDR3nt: TGTGCCATTGGACAGGGGGACCACGAGCAGTACTTC

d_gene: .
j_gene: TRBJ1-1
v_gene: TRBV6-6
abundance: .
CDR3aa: CASSSTVNTEAFF
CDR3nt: TGTGCCAGCAGCTCTACAGTTAACACTGAAGCTTTCTTT

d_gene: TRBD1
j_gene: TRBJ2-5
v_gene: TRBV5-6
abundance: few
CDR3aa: CASGDRQETQYF
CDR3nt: TGTGCCAGCGGGGACAGGCAAGAGACCCAGTACTTC

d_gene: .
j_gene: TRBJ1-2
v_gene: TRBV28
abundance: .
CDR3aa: CASSSGGNTNYGYTF
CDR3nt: TGTGCCAGCAGTTCGGGGGGCAACACAAACTATGGCTACACCTTC

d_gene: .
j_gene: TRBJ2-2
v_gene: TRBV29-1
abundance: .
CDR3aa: CSVVGGPGELFF
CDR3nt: TGCAGCGTTGTTGGGGGCCCCGGGGAGCTGTTTTTT

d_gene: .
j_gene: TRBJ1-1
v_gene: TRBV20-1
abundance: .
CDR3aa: CSGKRGTEAFF
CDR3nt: TGCAGTGGAAAACGTGGGACTGAAGCTTTCTTT